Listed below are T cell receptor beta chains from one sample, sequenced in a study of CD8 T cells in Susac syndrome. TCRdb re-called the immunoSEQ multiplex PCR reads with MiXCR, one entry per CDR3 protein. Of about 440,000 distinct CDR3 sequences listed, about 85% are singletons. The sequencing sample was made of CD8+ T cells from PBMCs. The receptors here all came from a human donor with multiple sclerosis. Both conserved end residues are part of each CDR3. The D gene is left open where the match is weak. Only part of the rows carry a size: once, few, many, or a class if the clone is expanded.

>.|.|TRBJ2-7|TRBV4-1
TGCGCCAGCAGCCAAGGCGGAGTTTCCTACGAGCAGTACTTC
CASSQGGVSYEQYF
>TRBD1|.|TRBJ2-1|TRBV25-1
TGTGCCAGCAGTGCGACAGGGGGTATCTACAATGAGCAGTTCTTC
CASSATGGIYNEQFF
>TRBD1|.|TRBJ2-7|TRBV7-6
TGTGCCAGCAGCCCCGGACAGGGCCGGCACGAGCAGTACTTC
CASSPGQGRHEQYF
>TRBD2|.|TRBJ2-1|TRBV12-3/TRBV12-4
TGTGCCAGCAGTTTGGGACTAGCGGGAGTGGTGCAGTTCTTC
CASSLGLAGVVQFF
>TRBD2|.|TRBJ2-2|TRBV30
TGTGCCTGGAGGCCTCCCCTAGCGGGAGAATGGGGGGCCGGGGAGCTGTTTTTT
CAWRPPLAGEWGAGELFF
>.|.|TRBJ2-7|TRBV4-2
TGTGCCAGCAGCCACCCTGGCGCTTACGAGCAGTACTTC
CASSHPGAYEQYF
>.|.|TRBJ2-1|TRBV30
TGTGCCTGGAGTTGGGGGGTGGCTGAGCAGTTCTTC
CAWSWGVAEQFF
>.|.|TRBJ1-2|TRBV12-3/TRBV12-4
TGTGCCAGCAGTTTTTCACCGGCGGGCTATGGCTACACCTTC
CASSFSPAGYGYTF
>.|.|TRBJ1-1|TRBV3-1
TGTGCCAGCAGCCTATCTCTCTGGGGCACTGAAGCTTTCTTT
CASSLSLWGTEAFF
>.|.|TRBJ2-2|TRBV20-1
TGCAGTGCTAGAGATCGGATTACTAGCCGGATTAACACCGGGGAGCTGTTTTTT
CSARDRITSRINTGELFF
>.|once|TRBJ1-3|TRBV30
TGTGCCTGGAGTAGGGGACCTGGAAACACCATATATTTT
CAWSRGPGNTIYF
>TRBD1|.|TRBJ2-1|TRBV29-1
TGCAGCGTTGAAGATTTTGGGACAGAGTACAATGAGCAGTTCTTC
CSVEDFGTEYNEQFF
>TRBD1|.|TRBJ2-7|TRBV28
TGTGCCAGCAGTTTGGCCCGACAGGGGGTATACGAGCAGTACTTC
CASSLARQGVYEQYF
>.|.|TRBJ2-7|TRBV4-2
TGTGCCAGCAGCCAATCCCCTAGTCGGCAGTACGAGCAGTACTTC
CASSQSPSRQYEQYF
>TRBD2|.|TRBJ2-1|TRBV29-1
TGCAGCGTTGATACGAATCTTCTAGCGGGAAGGGACAATGAGCAGTTCTTC
CSVDTNLLAGRDNEQFF